The 14 T cell receptor beta chains given below trace back to one sample, sequenced in a study of blood T cell repertoires in COVID-19 (dated by TCRdb to the early 2020s). Preparation of the library involved the immunoSEQ multiplex PCR assay. What TCRdb holds here is the immuneACCESS table cut down to in-frame rearrangements. Part of the clones is not present; checked against another copy, under half of the missing clones reflect an unresolved V gene, and the others are unexplained. The sample yields about 99,000 clones; roughly nine tenths were counted once. The top ten clonotypes cover around 6.2% of the sample. Sequencing was performed on peripheral blood. The source of these receptors is a human donor in a cohort sampled during active COVID-19.

The rearrangement uses TRBV10-1 and TRBJ2-7, with a tentative D call TRBD1 (6 bases). The CDR3 sequence is 12 residues long. Trimming left V 10 bases short and J 2 bases short, with 12 bases between. Germline V gene lookup returns CDR1 WNHNN and CDR2 SYGVQD (reference sequence). CDR3 sequence: CATKDSPYEQYF. CDR3 nucleotides: TGCGCCACCAAGGACAGCCCCTACGAGCAGTACTTC.

This clone was seen once. V gene TRBV4-1 combines with J gene TRBJ2-6; a weak D match, TRBD1 (5 bases). There are 18 residues in the CDR3. The V gene's germline CDR1 is MGHRA and CDR2 YSYEKL. With 0 bases removed from V and 5 bases from J, the gap between germline ends came to 17 bases. CDR3 amino acids: CASSQDRVTVARANVLTF. DNA of the CDR3: TGCGCCAGCAGCCAAGATAGAGTGACAGTGGCGAGGGCCAACGTCCTGACTTTC.

This chain links TRBV27 with TRBJ1-2, with D possibly matching TRBD1 (5 bases). CDR1 and CDR2 from the germline V gene are MNHEY and SMNVEV (reference sequence). The V gene lost 0 bases and the J gene lost 7 bases, with 9 bases spanning the gap. This CDR3 is 13 amino acids long. CDR3 coding DNA: TGTGCCAGCAGTTTATCAGCAGGGTTTGGCTACACCTTC. Translated, it gives CASSLSAGFGYTF.

The genes are TRBV6-5 and TRBJ2-5; D not resolved. Germline values: CDR1 MNHEY, CDR2 SVGAGI. Between the trimmed V and J ends, which lost 6 bases and 1 base, there was a span of 9 bases. The CDR3 covers 13 residues. This chain's CDR3 is CASSLGGQETQYF. CDR3 DNA: TGTGCCAGCAGCCTCGGCGGCCAAGAGACCCAGTACTTC.

As DNA, the CDR3 is TGTGCCAGCAGCGCGAGACAGGGATGGAACTATGGCTACACCTTC. Amino acids: CASSARQGWNYGYTF. The chain has TRBV14 and TRBJ1-2; TRBD1 agrees at 7 bases. CDR3 length: 15 residues. The V gene end was trimmed by 5 bases and the J gene end by 2 bases; junction bases not matched to a gene: 8. Looked up from germline, CDR1 is SGHDN and CDR2 is FVKESK.

V is TRBV7-3 and J is TRBJ2-2, with 7 bases aligning to TRBD2. The CDR3 totals 16 residues. The V gene's germline CDR1 is SGHTA and CDR2 FQGTGA. J was trimmed by 2 bases and V by 5 bases; bases with no gene match: 8. CDR3 DNA: TGTGCCAGCAGCCAGAACGCGGGGGTTAACACCGGGGAGCTGTTTTTT. Protein: CASSQNAGVNTGELFF.

The chain carries TRBV28 and TRBJ2-7, with a tentative D call TRBD1 (6 bases). The ends were cut back, 4 bases at V and 3 bases at J, with 16 bases in the middle. The CDR3 loop spans 15 amino acids. From germline, CDR1 is MDHEN and CDR2 SYDVKM. For the CDR3, the DNA is TGTGCCAGCAGTTCGACCGGGACAATGGTCTACGAGCAGTACTTC. Protein product: CASSSTGTMVYEQYF.

The J gene is TRBJ2-3, the V gene TRBV11-2; tentatively, D is TRBD2 (5 bases). This CDR3 is built from 15 residues. CDR1 SGHAT and CDR2 FQNNGV come from the germline V gene. V lost 5 bases and J 0 bases, leaving 12 bases between the germline ends. The CDR3 is CASSGRGTSTDTQYF. The CDR3 DNA reads TGTGCCAGCAGCGGCCGGGGTACTAGCACAGATACGCAGTATTTT.

The CDR3 region has the DNA TGTGCCAGCAGCTGGGCCATCTTAGGCACTGAAGCTTTCTTT. Amino acid sequence: CASSWAILGTEAFF. The V and J genes are TRBV5-5 and TRBJ1-1; D is undetermined. Germline V gene lookup returns CDR1 SGHKS and CDR2 YYEKEE (reference sequence). Between the trimmed V and J ends, which lost 3 bases and 4 bases, there was a span of 13 bases. The CDR3 is made up of 14 amino acids.

J is TRBJ2-7 and V is TRBV28, with 8 bases matching TRBD1. Germline CDR1 MDHEN, CDR2 SYDVKM. CDR3 length equals 16 residues. V lost 3 bases to trimming and J lost 5 bases; unmatched junction nucleotides: 12. Written as DNA, the CDR3 is TGTGCCAGCAGTTTCCGCCCTGCGACAGGGGCCCACGAGCAGTACTTC. It translates to CASSFRPATGAHEQYF.

This sequence joins TRBV20-1 and TRBJ2-5; D might be TRBD2 (6 bases). With 6 bases removed from V and 5 bases from J, the gap between germline ends came to 7 bases. The CDR3 has 10 residues. Germline CDR1 reads DFQATT; CDR2 reads SNEGSKA (reference sequence). Here the CDR3 DNA reads TGCAGTGCGGAGGGGGAGACCCAGTACTTC. As protein: CSAEGETQYF.

Remarks on this clone: The identical CDR3 is also encoded by other nucleotide sequences in the sample. The gene calls are TRBV28 and TRBJ2-5, with D perhaps TRBD2 (5 bases). In germline, CDR1 is MDHEN, CDR2 SYDVKM. V gave up 6 bases and J gave up 3 bases, with 20 bases separating them. The CDR3 sequence is 16 residues long. The CDR3 region is CASRADPEDSKETQYF. For the CDR3, the DNA is TGTGCCAGCAGAGCAGATCCGGAGGATTCAAAAGAGACCCAGTACTTC.

The chain has TRBV28 and TRBJ1-2, with 10 bases identical to TRBD1. Germline lookup yields CDR1 MDHEN and CDR2 SYDVKM. The CDR3 spans 18 residues. The V and J ends lost 4 bases and 5 bases, in that order; junction bases with no gene match: 16. CDR3 protein: CASSSPGTGAPDAYGYTF. In nucleotides, the CDR3 is TGTGCCAGCAGTTCACCCGGGACAGGGGCTCCGGACGCGTATGGCTACACCTTC.

The rearrangement links TRBV7-3 to TRBJ2-7, with D tentatively TRBD1 (6 bases). The CDR3 covers 21 residues. The V end was cut by 4 bases, the J end by 2 bases, with 33 bases between. Germline lookup yields CDR1 SGHTA and CDR2 FQGTGA. The CDR3 loop reads CASSSRTENMGSIRSTYEQYF. CDR3 DNA: TGTGCCAGCAGCTCCCGGACAGAGAATATGGGTTCGATTCGTAGCACCTACGAGCAGTACTTC.